This TCR beta chain derives from a study of cytomegalovirus exposure and HLA in healthy donors. Both 60 Vbeta primers and 13 Jbeta primers went into the PCR. Study processing details: Later reanalysis found tens of millions of unique TCR beta chains, around 9.9 million of them shared. The repertoire was sequenced with immunoSEQ multiplex PCR; TCRdb's copy has only in-frame clones and lacks some. V, J and clone size reflect that table, while D and trimming were determined from the DNA. The table shows 250,000 to 350,000 clones, with roughly 70% occurring only once. This CDR3 has 12 residues. The ends were cut back, 5 bases at V and 2 bases at J, with 5 bases in the middle. Germline V CDR1 and CDR2: LNHDA, SQIVND (reference sequence). Broader study findings: Listed as cytomegalovirus-associated were over 150 TCR beta chains. One variant, a missense change in DCLRE1C, was linked in a later analysis to TCR beta V- and J-gene trimming.

Of note for this clone: What it binds is not known.

The receptor's source is a female donor in good health and CMV-seronegative. Sequenced input: PBMCs. The chain is built from TRBV19 and TRBJ2-3; D remains ambiguous. The CDR3 nucleotides are TGTGCCAGTAGTGTAAACACAGATACGCAGTATTTT. Translation gives CASSVNTDTQYF.